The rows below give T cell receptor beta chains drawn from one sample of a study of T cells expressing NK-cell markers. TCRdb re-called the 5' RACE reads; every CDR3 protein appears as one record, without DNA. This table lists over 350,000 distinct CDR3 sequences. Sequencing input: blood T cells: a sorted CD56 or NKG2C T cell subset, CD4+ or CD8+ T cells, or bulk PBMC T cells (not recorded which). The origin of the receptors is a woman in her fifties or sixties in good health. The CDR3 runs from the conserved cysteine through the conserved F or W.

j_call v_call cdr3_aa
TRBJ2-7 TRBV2 CASRSRGGYEQYF
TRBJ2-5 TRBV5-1 CASSESEYFQETQYF
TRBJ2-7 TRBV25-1 CASTGLGDYEQYF
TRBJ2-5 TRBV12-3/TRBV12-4 CASSLVPWETQYF
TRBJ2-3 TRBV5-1 CASSLAPQGDTDTQYF
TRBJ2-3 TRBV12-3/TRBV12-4 CASSLARTGVSTDTQYF
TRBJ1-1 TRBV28 CASRMTGTVNTEAFF
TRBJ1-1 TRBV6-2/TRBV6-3 CASSYFSVDPNTEAFF
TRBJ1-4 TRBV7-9 CASRDAGEYETEKLFF
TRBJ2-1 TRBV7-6 CASSKKGGSSYNEQFF
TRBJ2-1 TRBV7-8 CASSPLVAGGSDEQFF
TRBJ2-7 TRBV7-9 CASMRGAGPSKQYF